Each of the 22 T cell receptor beta chains below was sequenced from the same sample in a study of shared T cell receptors in the human thymus. Sequencing used immunoSEQ multiplex PCR; TCRdb keeps in-frame clones, though not all of them. The sample yields under 850,000 clones, roughly 90% seen once. This sample also appeared in a second study, on human thymus T cells.

Sequencing input: thymocytes. The receptors were gathered from a boy under two years old with a congenital heart defect.

The CDR3 sequence: CASSSTGSTNEKLFF. CDR3 nucleotides: TGTGCCAGCAGCTCCACAGGGTCAACTAATGAAAAACTGTTTTTT. This rearrangement joins TRBV5-6 to TRBJ1-4; D is perhaps TRBD1 (6 bases). The CDR3 spans 15 residues. V lost 3 bases and J 0 bases, leaving 9 bases between the germline ends. Germline CDR1 reads SGHDT; CDR2 reads YYEEEE.

This chain uses TRBV10-3 with TRBJ2-7, with D perhaps TRBD2 (7 bases). This CDR3 is 17 amino acids long. Trimming cost V 2 bases and J 2 bases, with 19 bases left between them. CDR1 and CDR2 from the germline V gene are ENHRY and SYGVKD. Here the CDR3 reads CAISEPPPAGHPYEQYF. The DNA for the CDR3 is TGTGCCATCAGTGAGCCCCCCCCAGCGGGACACCCCTACGAGCAGTACTTC.

V gene TRBV18 combines with J gene TRBJ2-3; possibly TRBD2 for D (5 bases). The V and J ends lost 2 bases and 1 base respectively, with 7 bases between them. Germline CDR1 is KGHSH and CDR2 is LQKENI. There are 14 residues in the CDR3. DNA of the CDR3: TGTGCCAGCTCACCAAAAGCGGGCACAGATACGCAGTATTTT. Translating it yields CASSPKAGTDTQYF.

The chain carries TRBV10-1 and TRBJ2-7; possible D gene TRBD2, 7 bases. The CDR3 is 15 amino acids. Germline lookup yields CDR1 WNHNN and CDR2 SYGVQD (reference sequence). The V and J ends lost 7 bases and 4 bases respectively, with 20 bases between them. The CDR3 nucleotides read TGCGCCAGCACACTAATGGGGGGGGCGCGGTACGAGCAGTACTTC. Its protein product is CASTLMGGARYEQYF.

The chain uses TRBV29-1 and TRBJ2-7, with 8 bases matching TRBD1. Looked up from germline, CDR1 is SQVTM and CDR2 is ANQGSEA. The CDR3 contains 13 residues. V lost 6 bases and J lost 1; bases outside the gene matches: 5. In nucleotides, the CDR3 is TGCAGCGTCCACAGGGGGGAATCCTACGAGCAGTACTTC. Residues: CSVHRGESYEQYF.

The chain recombines TRBV5-1 with TRBJ2-7; TRBD2 matches 10 bases. The trim removed 0 bases at V and 5 bases at J, leaving 2 bases unmatched. The length of the CDR3 is 14 residues. The germline V gene encodes CDR1 SGHRS and CDR2 YFSETQ. CDR3 region: CASSLGTSGHEQYF. CDR3 sequence (DNA): TGCGCCAGCAGCTTGGGGACTAGCGGCCACGAGCAGTACTTC.

The genes are TRBV5-4 and TRBJ2-2; 9 bases agree with TRBD1. The junction had 5 bases not matched to a gene; V was cut back by 1 base and J by 4 bases. This CDR3 region has 16 residues. The V gene's germline CDR1 is SGHNT and CDR2 YYREEE (reference sequence). The CDR3 DNA sequence: TGTGCCAGCAGCTTGTATCGGGACAGGGCCACCGGGGAGCTGTTTTTT. This codes for CASSLYRDRATGELFF.

The chain joins TRBV10-1 to TRBJ2-5; 7 bases align to TRBD1. Germline loops: CDR1 WNHNN, CDR2 SYGVQD (reference sequence). V trimming: 3 bases; J trimming: 4 bases; junction bases outside the gene matches: 14. The CDR3 is 17 residues long. CDR3 residues: CASSDPLLGQERETQYF. CDR3 nucleotide sequence: TGCGCCAGCAGTGATCCTCTTCTCGGACAGGAAAGAGAGACCCAGTACTTC.

This clone was detected once. This chain joins TRBV4-3 and TRBJ2-1; D is undetermined. Germline CDR1 LGHNA, CDR2 YSLEER. The CDR3 runs to 17 residues. The V end was cut by 0 bases, the J end by 0 bases, with 12 bases between. The CDR3 DNA reads TGCGCCAGCAGCCAAGATACCCATCTACCCTCCTACAATGAGCAGTTCTTC. Encoded protein: CASSQDTHLPSYNEQFF.

The chain recombines TRBV7-2 with TRBJ2-1; D call uncertain. V was clipped by 5 bases and J by 15 bases, with 17 bases between them. CDR3 length: 12 amino acids. Germline-derived CDR1 and CDR2 are SGHTA and FQGNSA. CDR3 protein: CASSPPHWRRFF. The CDR3 nucleotides are TGTGCCAGCAGCCCTCCCCACTGGCGGCGGTTCTTC.

This chain uses TRBV6-6 with TRBJ2-7, with 7 nucleotides matching TRBD1. This CDR3 contains 14 residues. CDR1 is MNHNY and CDR2 is SVGAGI in the germline V gene (reference sequence). The V segment lost 6 bases and the J segment 3 bases; nucleotides outside the gene matches: 8. CDR3 in amino acids: CASRRQGRLYEQYF. The CDR3, as DNA: TGTGCCAGCAGACGACAGGGTAGGCTCTACGAGCAGTACTTC.

About this clone: Compared with germline, one end of the junction differs, possibly owing to a read error. The genes are TRBV5-1 and TRBJ2-5, with a weak D call TRBD2 (5 bases). The CDR3 is 16 amino acids. Germline CDR1 reads SGHRS; CDR2 reads YFSETQ. Written as DNA, the CDR3 is TGCGCCAGCAGCCGGCCGGGCGGAGGTCCCCAAGGGACCCAGTACTTC. It encodes CASSRPGGGPQGTQYF.

This clone was seen only once. V is TRBV14 and J is TRBJ1-1; D is unclear. Germline V CDR1 and CDR2: SGHDN, FVKESK. The CDR3 loop spans 14 amino acids. The V end lost 4 bases, the J end lost 3 bases, and 12 bases lay between the germline ends. CDR3 residues: CASSLGMDDTEAFF. Written as DNA, the CDR3 is TGTGCCAGCAGCCTCGGGATGGATGACACTGAAGCTTTCTTT.

This chain connects TRBV30 to TRBJ2-2; 8 bases match TRBD2. The CDR3 length is 15 residues. Germline V gives CDR1 GTSNPN, CDR2 SVGIG (reference sequence). V was pared by 5 bases and J by 4 bases, with 9 bases of the junction left unmatched. CDR3 DNA sequence: TGTGCCTGGGGCCCGAAAGCGGGGGTCACCGGGGAGCTGTTTTTT. As protein: CAWGPKAGVTGELFF.

This clone was seen a handful of times. The chain links TRBV14 to TRBJ1-2, with D perhaps matching TRBD1 (6 bases). CDR3 length: 15 amino acids. In germline, CDR1 is SGHDN, CDR2 FVKESK. The V end lost 0 bases, the J end lost 8 bases, and 16 bases lay between the germline ends. CDR3 residues: CASSQDQDGTRGYTF. CDR3 nucleotides: TGTGCCAGCAGCCAAGATCAAGACGGGACAAGAGGCTACACCTTC.

This clone was picked up one time. The chain links TRBV4-1 to TRBJ2-7, with TRBD2 identical over 9 bases. Germline loops: CDR1 MGHRA, CDR2 YSYEKL. CDR3 size: 20 residues. V lost 1 base to trimming and J lost 3 bases; unmatched junction nucleotides: 19. CDR3 nucleotides: TGCGCCAGCAGCCAAGTTTGGCCCTTCGGGCGGGAGGGAAAAGTCTACGAGCAGTACTTC. Its translation: CASSQVWPFGREGKVYEQYF.

This chain connects TRBV10-3 to TRBJ1-5; D perhaps matches TRBD1 (5 bases). The V gene lost 0 bases and the J gene lost 3 bases, with 24 bases spanning the gap. Germline-derived CDR1 and CDR2 are ENHRY and SYGVKD. This CDR3 contains 20 residues. For the CDR3, the DNA is TGTGCCATCAGTGAGTCGATAGCCCCAGGGCCCCCATATTCCAATCAGCCCCAGCATTTT. Translated: CAISESIAPGPPYSNQPQHF.

The genes are TRBV28 and TRBJ2-7, with a tentative D call TRBD1 (5 bases). CDR3 length equals 12 residues. The germline V gene has CDR1 MDHEN and CDR2 SYDVKM. Trimming took 6 bases from V and 5 from J, leaving 11 bases between them. CDR3 sequence: CASRDNPHEQYF. The CDR3 DNA reads TGTGCCAGCAGGGACAATCCCCACGAGCAGTACTTC.

The chain has TRBV29-1 and TRBJ2-1; 8 bases align to TRBD1. V lost 4 bases and J lost 0; bases outside the gene matches: 5. The CDR3 has 15 residues. Germline-derived CDR1 and CDR2 are SQVTM and ANQGSEA. CDR3 sequence: CSVVTTGGSYNEQFF. The CDR3 DNA reads TGCAGCGTTGTCACCACAGGGGGCTCCTACAATGAGCAGTTCTTC.

This chain uses TRBV4-1 with TRBJ2-7, with a tentative D call TRBD2 (6 bases). Germline assignment: CDR1 MGHRA and CDR2 YSYEKL. Trimming stripped 0 bases from V and 0 bases from J, with 12 bases between. The CDR3 length is 16 residues. The CDR3 here is CASSQDVGLFSYEQYF. The CDR3 nucleotides are TGCGCCAGCAGCCAAGATGTGGGACTGTTCTCCTACGAGCAGTACTTC.

V and J are TRBV4-1 and TRBJ2-2; 7 bases match TRBD1. Germline assignment: CDR1 MGHRA and CDR2 YSYEKL. The CDR3 covers 12 residues. V shed 10 bases and J 6 bases; nucleotides not matched to a gene: 5. The CDR3 sequence is CATGTAPGELFF. The DNA for the CDR3 is TGCGCCACCGGGACAGCCCCCGGGGAGCTGTTTTTT.

J is TRBJ2-5 and V is TRBV30; tentative D call: TRBD1 (6 bases). The V end was cut by 3 bases, the J end by 5 bases, with 25 bases between. The CDR3 sequence is 17 residues long. The germline gives CDR1 GTSNPN, CDR2 SVGIG (reference sequence). CDR3 nucleotides: TGTGCCTGGAGGGGCCTTGGGGCCGCAGGGGAGTACGAGACCCAGTACTTC. Amino acid sequence: CAWRGLGAAGEYETQYF.